This record concerns one T cell receptor beta chain sequence. Its antigen remains unidentified. The record originates from a study of OX40 agonist ivuxolimab in advanced cancers. Any history of autoimmune disease or systemic immunosuppression disqualified patients. TCRdb's table, derived via immunoSEQ multiplex PCR, lists solely in-frame clones and lacks some. The sample lists about 40,000 clones; about 89% were seen once. Study outcomes and limitations: The study did not work out the antigen specificity of the expanded peripheral T cells. Those patients achieving a partial response at 0.1-3.0 mg/kg showed among the lowest clonal expansion.

Trimming removed 7 bases at V and 0 bases at J, with 11 bases between. This CDR3 has 14 residues. Germline V gene data show CDR1 as LNHNV and CDR2 as YYDKDF (reference sequence). This sequence was found in an adult with an advanced solid tumor such as melanoma, head and neck, liver or kidney cancer. The V gene is TRBV15, the J gene TRBJ2-3; no reliable D call. Material: CD4+ or CD8+ T cells sorted from blood, obtained in a trial of the OX40 agonist ivuxolimab. CDR3 residues: CATTHVGSTDTQYF. The CDR3 DNA is TGTGCCACCACCCACGTCGGGAGCACAGATACGCAGTATTTT.